The next 8 T cell receptor beta chains were all read from a single sample in a study of blood T cells in healthy people across ages (dated by TCRdb to about 2015). Library prep was done by 5' RACE. The second PCR ran for about 6 to 12 cycles and used a J-beta primer mix along with a sample-barcoded 5' primer. TCRdb reworked the public reads: Q25 trimming with fastp, MiXCR clone assembly, productive beta chains retained. Each CDR3 protein appears once, grouped with its most common genes and DNA. The sample table contains some 1.8 million distinct CDR3 sequences; only one count was recorded for 35% to 50% of them. Together, the top ten hold under 30% of the sample. The sample consisted of blood. The receptors stem from a human donor in good health.

The chain combines TRBV5-6 with TRBJ2-1; D possibly uses TRBD1 or TRBD2 (5 bases each). Germline-derived CDR1 and CDR2 are SGHDT and YYEEEE. Trimming stripped 5 bases from V and 5 bases from J, with 17 bases between. The CDR3 is 15 residues long. CDR3: CASRSGLGTHNEQFF. In nucleotides, the CDR3 is TGTGCCAGCAGATCGGGGCTCGGAACACACAATGAGCAGTTCTTC.

This clonotype was seen a handful of times. CDR3 DNA sequence: TGTGCCAGCAGCTTAGGAATATCGTATAGGGAGACCCAGTACTTC. Its protein product is CASSLGISYRETQYF. The rearrangement joins TRBV11-3 to TRBJ2-5; D ambiguous. From germline, CDR1 is SGHNT and CDR2 YENEEA. With 1 base removed from V and 5 bases from J, the gap between germline ends came to 14 bases. The length of the CDR3 is 15 residues.

The chain recombines TRBV7-2 with TRBJ2-7, with 11 bases lining up with TRBD2. CDR3 length equals 18 residues. Germline V CDR1 and CDR2: SGHTA, FQGNSA. J was trimmed by 3 bases and V by 3 bases; bases with no gene match: 13. CDR3 region: CASSFFGTSGGTFYEQYF. CDR3 in DNA: TGTGCCAGCAGCTTCTTCGGAACTAGCGGGGGAACCTTCTACGAGCAGTACTTC.

This chain links TRBV6-5 with TRBJ2-7; D ambiguous. V was shortened by 0 bases and J by 5 bases, with 11 bases between the two germline ends. The CDR3 spans 14 residues. Germline V gene data show CDR1 as MNHEY and CDR2 as SVGAGI. CDR3 sequence reads: CASSYSIHGDEQYF. The CDR3 DNA is TGTGCCAGCAGTTACTCGATACATGGGGACGAGCAGTACTTC.

The chain recombines TRBV20-1 with TRBJ2-3, with D perhaps matching TRBD2 (7 bases). The CDR3 runs 16 residues. V was shortened by 4 bases and J by 0 bases, with 17 bases between the two germline ends. In germline, CDR1 is DFQATT, CDR2 SNEGSKA (reference sequence). This CDR3 reads CSATSLGGRSTDTQYF. The CDR3 DNA sequence: TGCAGTGCTACTTCCTTGGGGGGGCGGAGCACAGATACGCAGTATTTT.

The CDR3 spells CASSGQGGGVSNQPQHF. In DNA, the CDR3 is TGTGCCAGCAGTGGACAGGGCGGAGGGGTTAGCAATCAGCCCCAGCATTTT. The chain joins TRBV12-3 or TRBV12-4 to TRBJ1-5; 8 bases are shared with TRBD1. Trimming took 5 bases from V and 0 from J; bases not matched to a gene: 9. The CDR3 sequence is 17 residues long.

The chain has TRBV4-3 and TRBJ1-6; D gene unclear. The V end was cut by 1 base, the J end by 10 bases, with 17 bases between. In germline, CDR1 is LGHNA, CDR2 YSLEER. This CDR3 has 16 residues. CDR3 DNA: TGCGCCAGCAGCCAAGGGGGTCGGGATGCCAACTCACCCCTCCACTTT. Protein: CASSQGGRDANSPLHF.

The rearrangement links TRBV4-1 to TRBJ1-3, with TRBD1 as a possible D gene (6 bases). V was clipped by 3 bases and J by 0 bases, with 15 bases between them. Germline CDR1 is MGHRA and CDR2 is YSYEKL. The CDR3 runs 17 residues. The DNA for the CDR3 is TGCGCCAGCAGCCACTTGGCTCAGGGGCACTCTGGAAACACCATATATTTT. Its translation: CASSHLAQGHSGNTIYF.